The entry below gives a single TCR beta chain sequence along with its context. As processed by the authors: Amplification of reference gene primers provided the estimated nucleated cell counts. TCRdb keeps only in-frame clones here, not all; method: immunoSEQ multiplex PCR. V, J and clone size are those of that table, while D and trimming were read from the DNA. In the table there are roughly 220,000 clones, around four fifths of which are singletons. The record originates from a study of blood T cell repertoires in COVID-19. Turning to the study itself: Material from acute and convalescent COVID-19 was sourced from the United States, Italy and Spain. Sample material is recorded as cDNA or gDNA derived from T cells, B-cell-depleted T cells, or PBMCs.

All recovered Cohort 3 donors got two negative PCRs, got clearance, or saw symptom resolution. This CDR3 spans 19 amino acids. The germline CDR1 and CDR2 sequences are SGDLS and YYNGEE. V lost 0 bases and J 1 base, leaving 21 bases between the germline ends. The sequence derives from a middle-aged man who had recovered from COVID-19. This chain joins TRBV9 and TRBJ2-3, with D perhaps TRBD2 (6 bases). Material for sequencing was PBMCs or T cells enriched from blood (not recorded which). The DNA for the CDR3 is TGTGCCAGCAGCGTAGCTTGGGGCTACCGGGAGAGGGGCACAGATACGCAGTATTTT. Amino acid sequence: CASSVAWGYRERGTDTQYF.